This TCR beta chain was sequenced for a study of blood T cell repertoires in COVID-19. Germline assignment: CDR1 SEHNR and CDR2 FQNEAQ (reference sequence). V was clipped by 4 bases and J by 6 bases; unmatched bases: 10. There are 15 residues in the CDR3. The assay was immunoSEQ multiplex PCR, and TCRdb's table has in-frame clones only and misses some. Among 50,000 or so clones listed, 90% were seen once. Sequenced sample: peripheral blood. This TCR was recovered from a woman older than 75 with acute or convalescent COVID-19. The chain combines TRBV7-9 with TRBJ2-3; TRBD2 matches 7 bases. The CDR3 DNA reads TGTGCCAGCAGCTCCGGACTAGTAAACGCGGATACGCAGTATTTT. Protein product: CASSSGLVNADTQYF.